This is a list of T cell receptor beta chains from one sample in a study of blood T cell repertoires in COVID-19. TCRdb's copy holds only in-frame clones and misses some; the assay was immunoSEQ multiplex PCR. Here the sample spans some 360,000 clones, about nine tenths being singletons. Specimen: PBMCs or T cells enriched from blood (not recorded which). The receptors originated from a woman in her 30s who had been exposed to COVID-19. Each CDR3 is given with its conserved first and last residue. Fields, in order: J gene, V gene, clone size, D gene, CDR3 protein, CDR3 DNA. The D gene is left open where the match is weak. Some rows mark clone size as missing; the rest say once, few, many or name a class of expanded clone.

>TRBJ2-3|TRBV7-9|.|.
CASSLAGADTQYF
TGTGCCAGCAGCTTAGCGGGAGCCGATACGCAGTATTTT
>TRBJ2-7|TRBV5-1|.|.
CASSLALAEVSYEQYF
TGCGCCAGCAGCTTGGCCCTCGCAGAAGTCTCCTACGAGCAGTACTTC
>TRBJ2-3|TRBV19|once|TRBD2
CASSIQRLAGGADTQYF
TGTGCCAGTAGTATTCAACGACTAGCGGGAGGCGCAGATACGCAGTATTTT
>TRBJ1-5|TRBV2|.|.
CASSPQLNQPQHF
TGTGCCAGCAGCCCACAGTTAAATCAGCCCCAGCATTTT
>TRBJ2-7|TRBV7-9|.|TRBD1
CASTLRQGLTEQYF
TGTGCCAGCACCCTCCGACAGGGCCTGACCGAGCAGTACTTC
>TRBJ1-1|TRBV12-5|.|TRBD1
CASGLVSTGGDTEAFF
TGTGCTAGTGGTTTGGTATCCACAGGGGGAGACACTGAAGCTTTCTTT
>TRBJ2-1|TRBV20-1|once|TRBD2
CSASSLAGAGGEQFF
TGCAGTGCTAGTTCCCTAGCGGGAGCCGGCGGTGAGCAGTTCTTC
>TRBJ1-5|TRBV5-8|.|TRBD1
CASSPGRGTGGQPQHF
TGTGCCAGCAGCCCCGGACGAGGGACAGGGGGTCAGCCCCAGCATTTT
>TRBJ2-7|TRBV18|.|.
CASSWTEYEQYF
TGTGCCAGCTCTTGGACAGAATACGAGCAGTACTTC
>TRBJ1-4|TRBV5-1|.|.
CASRTGGINEKLFF
TGCGCCAGCAGGACGGGAGGGATTAATGAAAAACTGTTTTTT
>TRBJ1-1|TRBV9|once|TRBD1
CASSHMGGQEGTEAFF
TGTGCCAGCAGCCATATGGGGGGACAGGAAGGGACTGAAGCTTTCTTT
>TRBJ1-4|TRBV6-5|.|.
CASSSQGFTNEKLFF
TGTGCCAGCAGTTCGCAGGGATTCACTAATGAAAAACTGTTTTTT
>TRBJ2-4|TRBV6-2/TRBV6-3|.|TRBD2
CASSYRRRTSGSSKNIQYF
TGTGCCAGCAGTTACAGACGTAGGACTAGCGGGAGTTCCAAAAACATTCAGTACTTC
>TRBJ2-1|TRBV27|.|.
CASSLSAGASSYNEQFF
TGTGCCAGCAGTTTATCGGCAGGGGCGAGCTCCTACAATGAGCAGTTCTTC
>TRBJ2-1|TRBV19|.|.
CASRADRSSYNEQFF
TGTGCCAGTAGGGCAGACAGAAGCTCCTACAATGAGCAGTTCTTC
>TRBJ1-1|TRBV7-9|once|.
CASSTEQGRNTEAFF
TGTGCCAGCAGCACGGAACAGGGACGGAATACCGAAGCTTTCTTT
>TRBJ1-2|TRBV19|.|TRBD1
CASTLYPDRDGYTF
TGTGCCAGTACCCTCTACCCCGACAGGGATGGCTACACCTTC
>TRBJ2-3|TRBV5-1|.|TRBD2
CASSLAGLAGTTQYF
TGCGCCAGCAGCTTGGCCGGACTAGCGGGGACTACGCAGTATTTT
>TRBJ1-6|TRBV3-1/TRBV3-2|.|.
CASSRTTWNNSPLHF
TGTGCCAGCAGCCGGACAACATGGAACAATTCACCCCTCCACTTT
>TRBJ2-5|TRBV10-3|.|TRBD2
CAISELIAGTETQYF
TGTGCCATCAGTGAACTGATAGCGGGCACAGAGACCCAGTACTTC
>TRBJ1-1|TRBV9|.|.
CASSATTRRDEAFF
TGTGCCAGCAGCGCCACCACCCGGAGGGATGAAGCTTTCTTT
>TRBJ1-1|TRBV6-5|.|.
CASSYSMAGEFEAFF
TGTGCCAGCAGTTACTCGATGGCAGGGGAGTTTGAAGCTTTCTTT
>TRBJ2-7|TRBV29-1|.|TRBD2
CSVYPASGTYEQYF
TGCAGCGTTTACCCGGCTAGCGGGACGTACGAGCAGTACTTC
>TRBJ1-2|TRBV28|.|.
CASSRVWDGYTF
TGTGCCAGCAGCCGGGTGTGGGATGGCTACACCTTC
>TRBJ2-2|TRBV2|.|TRBD1
CASRQGTGELFF
TGTGCCAGCCGACAGGGTACCGGGGAGCTGTTTTTT
>TRBJ2-4|TRBV18|.|.
CASSPPSRDKITLAKNIQYF
TGTGCCAGCTCACCACCGTCTCGGGACAAAATTACCTTAGCCAAAAACATTCAGTACTTC
>TRBJ2-2|TRBV6-6|.|.
CASSYSGSLNTGELFF
TGTGCCAGCAGTTACTCCGGGAGTCTGAACACCGGGGAGCTGTTTTTT
>TRBJ2-7|TRBV3-1/TRBV3-2|.|TRBD2
CASRPSGRSHEQYF
TGTGCCAGCAGGCCTAGCGGGAGGTCCCACGAGCAGTACTTC
>TRBJ2-7|TRBV5-4|.|TRBD2
CASSFPGLAAYEQYF
TGTGCCAGCAGCTTTCCGGGACTAGCGGCCTACGAGCAGTACTTC
>TRBJ1-3|TRBV28|.|.
CASSLVVGNTIYF
TGTGCCAGCAGTTTAGTAGTAGGAAACACCATATATTTT
>TRBJ2-3|TRBV7-3|.|TRBD2
CASSRVAGGGDTQYF
TGTGCCAGCAGCCGTGTGGCGGGAGGCGGAGATACGCAGTATTTT
>TRBJ1-5|TRBV6-5|.|.
CASDYRVNQPQHF
TGTGCCAGCGACTACAGGGTAAATCAGCCCCAGCATTTT
>TRBJ2-1|TRBV18|once|.
CASSPRGNLGGEQFF
TGTGCCAGCTCACCCCGGGGTAATTTAGGCGGGGAGCAGTTCTTC
>TRBJ2-1|TRBV7-6|.|.
CASSLVAERNEQFF
TGTGCCAGCAGCTTAGTTGCCGAGCGGAATGAGCAGTTCTTC
>TRBJ1-6|TRBV2|once|TRBD1
CASSEGQGANSPLHF
TGTGCCAGCAGTGAAGGGCAGGGGGCCAATTCACCCCTCCACTTT
>TRBJ2-7|TRBV5-1|.|TRBD2
CASSLARGAGVSYEQYF
TGCGCCAGCAGCTTGGCCAGAGGGGCGGGAGTCTCCTACGAGCAGTACTTC
>TRBJ1-6|TRBV6-1|.|.
CASSDRQGNSPLHF
TGTGCCAGCAGTGATAGGCAGGGTAATTCACCCCTCCACTTT
>TRBJ2-3|TRBV10-2|.|TRBD2
CASSDGTSGSTDTQYF
TGCGCCAGCAGTGACGGGACTAGCGGGAGTACAGATACGCAGTATTTT
>TRBJ2-5|TRBV5-1|.|TRBD1
CASSSGTGGLETQYF
TGCGCCAGCAGCTCGGGGACAGGGGGCCTAGAGACCCAGTACTTC
>TRBJ2-4|TRBV28|.|TRBD1
CASSLWRTGGFGKNIQYF
TGTGCCAGCAGTTTATGGCGGACAGGGGGCTTTGGCAAAAACATTCAGTACTTC
>TRBJ2-1|TRBV11-2|.|TRBD2
CASSEPVAGGFLF
TGTGCCAGCAGCGAGCCTGTAGCGGGAGGTTTTCTCTTC
>TRBJ1-2|TRBV9|.|.
CASSVARGNWGYTF
TGTGCCAGCAGCGTAGCTAGGGGGAACTGGGGCTACACCTTC
>TRBJ2-1|TRBV7-9|.|.
CASSSGGGEQFF
TGTGCCAGCAGCTCAGGCGGAGGTGAGCAGTTCTTC
>TRBJ1-2|TRBV11-2|.|TRBD1
CASSPSGLTGGQYGYTF
TGTGCCAGCAGCCCCTCTGGCCTGACAGGGGGCCAGTATGGCTACACCTTC